The 15 T cell receptor beta chains in this list originate from one sample, sequenced in a study of STAT5B mutations in CD4+ large granular lymphocyte leukemia. Sequencing used immunoSEQ multiplex PCR; TCRdb keeps in-frame clones, though not all of them. This table holds over 20,000 clones, approximately 81% found once. Sample: CD4+ T cells from blood buffy coats. The receptor source for this set is a human donor in good health.

This chain uses TRBV7-2 with TRBJ2-2, with D unresolved. V was pared by 3 bases and J by 9 bases, with 14 bases between. This CDR3 has 14 amino acids. The germline CDR1 and CDR2 sequences are SGHTA and FQGNSA. CDR3 loop: CASSLDSLGRELFF. The DNA for the CDR3 is TGTGCCAGCAGCTTGGATTCTCTAGGTCGGGAGCTGTTTTTT.

The chain uses TRBV5-4 and TRBJ1-6; 7 positions agree with TRBD1. The CDR3 runs 15 residues. V was pared by 0 bases and J by 6 bases, with 3 bases of the junction left unmatched. Germline loops: CDR1 SGHNT, CDR2 YYREEE (reference sequence). CDR3 in amino acids: CASSLVGQLNSPLHF. CDR3 in DNA: TGTGCCAGCAGCTTGGTGGGACAGCTTAATTCACCCCTCCACTTT. Full variable domain (rest looked up from reference TRBV5-4 and TRBJ1-6): ETGVTQSPTHLIKTRGQQVTLRCSSQSGHNTVSWYQQALGQGPQFIFQYYREEENGRGNFPPRFSGLQFPNYSSELNVNALELDDSALYLCASSLVGQLNSPLHFGNGTRLTVT.

V gene TRBV4-3 combines with J gene TRBJ2-3; 11 nucleotides match TRBD2. Per germline, CDR1 LGHNA and CDR2 YSLEER. The V and J ends lost 4 bases and 3 bases, in that order; junction bases with no gene match: 6. The CDR3 length is 16 residues. The DNA of the CDR3 is TGCGCCAGCAGCCCAGCCGGGACTAGCGGTACAGATACGCAGTATTTT. Residues: CASSPAGTSGTDTQYF.

The rearrangement links TRBV7-9 to TRBJ1-3; TRBD1 matches at 7 bases. In germline, CDR1 is SEHNR, CDR2 FQNEAQ (reference sequence). The CDR3 covers 15 residues. V dropped 4 bases and J dropped 2; count of bases not matched to a gene: 5. The DNA of the CDR3 is TGTGCCAGCAGCTGGAGGGACAGCGCTGGAAACACCATATATTTT. It is translated as CASSWRDSAGNTIYF.

The CDR3, as DNA: TGTGCCAGCAGTGAACAGGGGGCATCAGATACGCAGTATTTT. The encoded protein is CASSEQGASDTQYF. The chain joins TRBV6-4 to TRBJ2-3, with TRBD1 matching 9 bases. The trim removed 3 bases at V and 4 bases at J, leaving 2 bases unmatched. This CDR3 spans 14 amino acids. Looked up from germline, CDR1 is MRHNA and CDR2 is SNTAGT.

This clone appeared once. The chain links TRBV11-3 to TRBJ2-7; D unresolved. Germline CDR1 is SGHNT and CDR2 is YENEEA. Trimming cost V 2 bases and J 1 base, with 9 bases left between them. The CDR3 has 14 residues. The chain's CDR3 is CASSLWPVSYEQYF. CDR3 coding DNA: TGTGCCAGCAGCTTATGGCCAGTTTCCTACGAGCAGTACTTC.

The chain combines TRBV6-4 with TRBJ2-2; TRBD1 might be the D (6 bases). This CDR3 has 13 amino acids. Germline-derived CDR1 and CDR2 are MRHNA and SNTAGT. Trimming took off 3 bases at V and 6 bases at J, with 8 bases between the two ends. CDR3 bases: TGTGCCAGCAGTGATCAGGGGCCCGGGGAGCTGTTTTTT. It specifies CASSDQGPGELFF.

As for this clone: A junction boundary mismatches the germline segment, possibly from a read error. The chain joins TRBV7-7 to TRBJ2-6; either TRBD1 or TRBD2 may supply D (5 bases each). Germline CDR1 is SSHAT and CDR2 is FNYEAQ (reference sequence). The CDR3 contains 14 residues. In DNA, the CDR3 is TGTGCTAGCAGCTTGGGGGCTGGGGCCAACGTCCTGACTTTC. Encoded protein: CASSLGAGANVLTF.

V is TRBV5-1 and J is TRBJ2-1; TRBD1 agrees at 7 bases. The length of the CDR3 is 13 residues. Trimming removed 4 bases from V and 8 bases from J; junction bases left unmatched: 6. Germline CDR1 SGHRS, CDR2 YFSETQ. The CDR3 sequence is CASSPGQIDEQFF. As DNA, the CDR3 is TGCGCCAGCAGCCCGGGACAGATCGATGAGCAGTTCTTC.

The chain carries TRBV6-6 and TRBJ2-7; D might be TRBD1 or TRBD2, each matching 5 bases. There are 15 residues in the CDR3. Trimming stripped 7 bases from V and 1 base from J, with 17 bases between. Germline CDR1 MNHNY, CDR2 SVGAGI (reference sequence). CDR3 sequence reads: CASILNTGPSYEQYF. The CDR3, as DNA: TGTGCCAGCATCCTGAATACGGGGCCGTCCTACGAGCAGTACTTC.

The chain carries TRBV4-2 and TRBJ1-3; tentatively, D is TRBD1 (5 bases). Germline-derived CDR1 and CDR2 are LGHNA and YNFKEQ. The length of the CDR3 is 14 residues. The V end lost 3 bases, the J end lost 2 bases, and 8 bases lay between the germline ends. The CDR3 bases are TGTGCCAGCAGCCAGGGGGGTACTGGAAACACCATATATTTT. Its translation: CASSQGGTGNTIYF.

V usage is TRBV5-4 and J usage is TRBJ1-1; the match to TRBD1 covers 8 bases. V was pared by 7 bases and J by 7 bases, with 9 bases of the junction left unmatched. The CDR3 consists of 13 residues. CDR1 is SGHNT and CDR2 is YYREEE in the germline V gene (reference sequence). The CDR3 spells CASAPQGDSEAFF. Here the CDR3 DNA reads TGTGCCAGCGCCCCACAGGGGGATAGTGAAGCTTTCTTT.

V gene TRBV2 combines with J gene TRBJ2-5; D remains ambiguous. CDR1 and CDR2 (germline): SNHLY, FYNNEI. Between the trimmed V and J ends, which lost 7 bases and 1 base, there was a span of 10 bases. This CDR3 comprises 13 residues. The CDR3 DNA sequence: TGTGCCAGCACCCAAGCCCCCCAAGAGACCCAGTACTTC. Encoded protein: CASTQAPQETQYF. Full variable domain (remainder filled in from reference TRBV2 and TRBJ2-5): EPEVTQTPSHQVTQMGQEVILRCVPISNHLYFYWYRQILGQKVEFLVSFYNNEISEKSEIFDDQFSVERPDGSNFTLKIRSTKLEDSAMYFCASTQAPQETQYFGPGTRLLVL.

The chain couples TRBV5-1 to TRBJ2-3, with D tentatively TRBD1 (6 bases). V dropped 0 bases and J dropped 3 bases, with 14 bases sitting between them. Germline assignment: CDR1 SGHRS and CDR2 YFSETQ. This CDR3 region has 16 residues. The CDR3 here is CASSLAGIGGTDTQYF. In nucleotides, the CDR3 is TGCGCCAGCAGCTTGGCGGGTATAGGGGGAACAGATACGCAGTATTTT.

The chain couples TRBV10-3 to TRBJ2-2, with D possibly TRBD2 on 5 matching bases. This CDR3 has 14 amino acids. Germline-derived CDR1 and CDR2 are ENHRY and SYGVKD. V was pared by 7 bases and J by 1 base, with 10 bases between. CDR3 sequence: CAITLEGNTGELFF. The CDR3 coding sequence is TGTGCCATCACCTTAGAGGGGAACACCGGGGAGCTGTTTTTT.